This TCR beta chain derives from a study of STAT3 mutations in large granular lymphocyte leukemia. Study-level background: Roughly half of the longitudinally sequenced T-LGLL patients carried detectable canonical activating STAT3 mutations. Study results and caveats: No sample exists from the first appearance of each clone. After therapy, about 35% of the 18 patients switched clonotypes, all new clones STAT3 wild type. Every T-LGLL patient had at least one immunodominant TCRbeta clonotype. Differing intervals and regimens complicate linking therapy response to clone burden.

Worth noting for this clone: The antigen is undetermined.

TCRdb's table, derived via immunoSEQ multiplex PCR, lists solely in-frame clones and lacks some. The data hold 8,800 or so clones, with about 92% observed a single time. The CDR3 extends over 15 amino acids. Trimming took 5 bases from V and 4 from J; bases not matched to a gene: 11. Per the germline V gene, CDR1 is SGHRS and CDR2 is YFSETQ. The genes are TRBV5-1 and TRBJ2-5; 7 nucleotides agree with TRBD1. The TCR originated in a man in his sixties with T-cell large granular lymphocyte leukemia. Some clones in this sample may be carry-over from other donors' samples. The sequencing sample was made of peripheral blood mononuclear cells. CDR3 in amino acids: CASRISGGLGETQYF. CDR3 DNA: TGCGCCAGCAGGATCTCAGGGGGTTTGGGAGAGACCCAGTACTTC.